The sample holds many counts of the clone carrying this T cell receptor (beta chain). The record originates from a study of human T cells and chemical hapten exposure. As for the study in general: Patch tests put 0.01% DPC on the upper back, read at 6 days. The patient population, which was mostly female, had alopecia areata, totalis or universalis. There were per-sample TCR yield variations, arising mainly from small pooled library volume differences.

The sample's time point: patch test 3, about 24 weeks after DPC sensitization. The sample's treatment: therapeutic diphenylcyclopropenone sensitization with weekly scalp DPC. TCRdb processed the RACE reads anew with MiXCR; each CDR3 protein has one entry. The sample carries some 74,000 distinct CDR3 sequences, roughly 13% recorded once. V shed 4 bases and J shed 7 bases, with 18 bases lying between them. The CDR3 sequence is 16 residues long. From germline, CDR1 is SGHRS and CDR2 YFSETQ. The source material was whole blood, sampled in connection with sensitization to the hapten diphenylcyclopropenone (DPC). The gene calls are TRBV5-1 and TRBJ1-6; D call uncertain. The source of this sequence is a woman between 50 and 59 years old with alopecia areata. Some clones in this sample may be carry-over from other donors' samples. The CDR3 loop reads CASSDARTLGNSPLHF. Here the CDR3 DNA reads TGCGCCAGCAGCGACGCCCGGACTCTCGGGAATTCACCCCTCCACTTT.